Below, one T cell receptor (beta chain) is given with its context. Its specificity is not known. Germline CDR1 reads SNHLY; CDR2 reads FYNNEI. The CDR3 sequence is 14 residues long. The record originates from a study of post-analysis software for immune sequencing data. Study outcomes and limitations: Roughly five TRBV segments, including TRBV5-6, TRBV5-1 and TRBV20-1, were more frequent in patients than controls.

Researchers reported that TCR beta cDNA libraries carried unique molecular identifiers. Each CDR3 protein gets one entry after TCRdb re-called the PCR reads with MiXCR. The sample carries roughly 700,000 distinct CDR3 sequences, roughly 27% recorded once. The sequenced sample consisted of blood. The TCR comes from a girl aged 10 to 17 with multiple sclerosis. This chain links TRBV2 with TRBJ2-5; the match to TRBD1 covers 11 bases. The DNA matches TRBJ2-7 better at its end, which makes the J call doubtful. The CDR3 sequence is CASVGGTGGYEQYF. For the CDR3, the DNA is TGTGCCAGCGTGGGAGGGACAGGGGGCTACGAGCAGTACTTC.